This entry is about one TCR beta chain. These data belong to a study of T cell clones after liver transplantation. Sequenced by immunoSEQ multiplex PCR; TCRdb stores in-frame clones only, minus some. Here the sample spans tens of thousands of clones, 60% to 80% being singletons. Deletions cut 1 base from V and 5 bases from J, with 11 bases between. Germline CDR1 reads SQVTM; CDR2 reads ANQGSEA. CDR3 size: 14 residues. The gene calls are TRBV29-1 and TRBJ1-4; a possible D gene is TRBD1 (6 bases). The material sequenced was CD4+ T cells from blood, taken at the 22-month timepoint. The TCR comes from a human patient who received a liver transplant. Some T cells may arise from the graft donor. The CDR3 DNA follows: TGCAGCGTTGAAGGGACAGAGTCAAATGAAAAACTGTTTTTT. This sequence encodes CSVEGTESNEKLFF.